The 11 T cell receptor beta chains reported below all come from one sample, sequenced in a study of T cell responses to AZD1222 COVID-19 vaccine. The repertoire was sequenced with immunoSEQ multiplex PCR; TCRdb's copy has only in-frame clones and lacks some. The sample contains 70,000 to 95,000 clones, 90% of which appear only once. The material sequenced was peripheral blood, taken on day 0 of AZD1222 vaccination. These receptors all stem from an adult in good health.

V usage is TRBV7-8 and J usage is TRBJ1-2, with D possibly matching TRBD1 (6 bases). Between the trimmed V and J ends, which lost 5 bases and 3 bases, there was a span of 13 bases. Germline CDR1 and CDR2: SGHVS and FQNEAQ. This CDR3 contains 14 residues. This CDR3 is CASSQQGVDYGYTF. The CDR3 DNA reads TGTGCCAGCAGCCAACAGGGAGTCGACTATGGCTACACCTTC.

This chain connects TRBV7-2 to TRBJ2-1; D might be TRBD2 (5 bases). Germline CDR1 is SGHTA and CDR2 is FQGNSA. This CDR3 spans 14 amino acids. Trimming removed 0 bases from V and 8 bases from J, with 11 bases in between. In DNA, the CDR3 is TGTGCCAGCAGCTTAGCGCACCCGGAGGATGAGCAGTTCTTC. It specifies CASSLAHPEDEQFF.

In DNA, the CDR3 is TGTGCCAGCAGCTTAGCGACAGGCACTAACTATGGCTACACCTTC. This codes for CASSLATGTNYGYTF. The rearrangement joins TRBV7-9 to TRBJ1-2; weak D call: TRBD1 (6 bases). Germline CDR1 is SEHNR and CDR2 is FQNEAQ (reference sequence). Trimming took 0 bases from V and 0 from J, leaving 8 bases between them. CDR3 size: 15 residues.

This clone was picked up a small number of times. V gene TRBV7-9 combines with J gene TRBJ1-6, with D unresolved. Trimming took off 5 bases at V and 2 bases at J, with 10 bases between the two ends. The CDR3 is made up of 15 amino acids. Per germline, CDR1 SEHNR and CDR2 FQNEAQ (reference sequence). The CDR3 spells CASSPGRTYNSPLHF. CDR3 DNA sequence: TGTGCCAGCAGCCCCGGACGGACCTATAATTCACCCCTCCACTTT.

This clone showed up just once. The chain links TRBV15 to TRBJ1-3, with TRBD1 as a possible D gene (5 bases). The CDR3 has 16 residues. V was shortened by 3 bases and J by 0 bases, with 12 bases between the two germline ends. CDR1 and CDR2 (germline): LNHNV, YYDKDF (reference sequence). The chain's CDR3 is CATSRSRGVSGNTIYF. As DNA, the CDR3 is TGTGCCACCAGCAGGTCTCGGGGCGTCTCTGGAAACACCATATATTTT.

This clone was seen only a few times. The chain couples TRBV30 to TRBJ1-2, with D maybe TRBD1 (6 bases). This CDR3 contains 15 residues. The germline V gene has CDR1 GTSNPN and CDR2 SVGIG (reference sequence). V was cut by 0 bases and J by 8 bases, with 19 bases left in between. For the CDR3, the DNA is TGTGCCTGGAGTGTAATGGGGACAAATCGCGAGGGCTACACCTTC. It yields the protein CAWSVMGTNREGYTF.

The chain uses TRBV18 and TRBJ1-5, with 7 bases fitting TRBD1. Losses at the gene ends were 5 bases for V and 5 bases for J; bases not matched to a gene: 9. Germline CDR1 KGHSH, CDR2 LQKENI. The CDR3 consists of 15 residues. In DNA, the CDR3 is TGTGCCAGCTCATCGATGCAGGGGGGAGATCAGCCCCAGCATTTT. Protein product: CASSSMQGGDQPQHF.

V is TRBV7-3 and J is TRBJ1-1, with 7 bases that match TRBD1. Germline CDR1 reads SGHTA; CDR2 reads FQGTGA. The CDR3 sequence is 15 residues long. V lost 0 bases to trimming and J lost 5 bases; unmatched junction nucleotides: 6. CDR3 in amino acids: CASSLTSQGVTEAFF. CDR3 DNA: TGTGCCAGCAGCTTAACGAGCCAGGGGGTTACTGAAGCTTTCTTT.

This sequence joins TRBV24-1 and TRBJ2-7; 8 positions agree with TRBD1. V lost 4 bases, J lost 4 bases, and 8 bases stayed unmatched. This CDR3 spans 15 amino acids. The germline gives CDR1 KGHDR, CDR2 SFDVKD. This CDR3 is CATSDSGQGQYEQYF. In DNA form, the CDR3 reads TGTGCCACCAGTGACAGCGGACAGGGACAGTACGAGCAGTACTTC.

The chain links TRBV5-6 to TRBJ1-6; D gene unclear. The CDR3 is 17 residues long. Trimming took off 1 base at V and 0 bases at J, with 11 bases between the two ends. The germline V gene has CDR1 SGHDT and CDR2 YYEEEE. CDR3 sequence reads: CASSLLPWSSYNSPLHF. CDR3 nucleotide sequence: TGTGCCAGCAGCTTGCTTCCGTGGAGCTCCTATAATTCACCCCTCCACTTT.

In this sample, this clone turned up a few times. The chain joins TRBV6-1 to TRBJ2-1, with 7 bases aligning to TRBD2. V shed 0 bases, J shed 10 bases, and the junction held 9 bases outside the gene matches. There are 15 residues in the CDR3. Germline loops: CDR1 MNHNS, CDR2 SASEGT. The CDR3: CASSEAPGTTLEQFF. CDR3 nucleotide sequence: TGTGCCAGCAGTGAAGCGCCCGGGACTACCCTCGAGCAGTTCTTC.